The present entry profiles one T cell receptor (beta chain) with its context. This sample stems from a study of control samples from healthy donors and cancer patients. V shed 4 bases and J shed 4 bases, with 6 bases lying between them. The CDR3 consists of 12 residues. Germline V gene lookup returns CDR1 SGHNT and CDR2 YYREEE (reference sequence). Generated by immunoSEQ multiplex PCR, the TCRdb table keeps only in-frame clones and is missing some. The sample has about 130,000 clones, around nine tenths seen once; the top ten hold about 5.5%. This sequence originates from a man aged 18 to 35 in good health. Sample: blood. V usage is TRBV5-4 and J usage is TRBJ1-3; D is uncertain. In DNA form, the CDR3 reads TGTGCCAGCAGCGGAGCAGGAAACACCATATATTTT. Translated: CASSGAGNTIYF.